The 19 T cell receptor beta chains presented below share a single source sample, sequenced in a study of early T cells in non-severe SARS-CoV-2 infection. Each CDR3 protein gets one entry after TCRdb re-called the 5' RACE reads with MiXCR. The table records 45,000 to 65,000 distinct CDR3 sequences, around 12% of them present only once. This specimen was whole blood, taken at baseline. These receptors were obtained from an adult who was a healthcare worker with PCR-confirmed SARS-CoV-2 infection or an uninfected control (not recorded which).

J is TRBJ2-1 and V is TRBV7-8, with no clear D. V gave up 5 bases and J gave up 8 bases, with 10 bases separating them. There are 12 residues in the CDR3. CDR1 and CDR2 from the germline V gene are SGHVS and FQNEAQ. CDR3 sequence: CASSPVLDEQFF. CDR3 sequence (DNA): TGTGCCAGCAGCCCGGTCCTGGATGAGCAGTTCTTC.

Only a few counts were recorded for this clonotype. The J gene is TRBJ2-7, the V gene TRBV11-2, with 13 bases fitting TRBD2. This CDR3 spans 16 amino acids. CDR1 is SGHAT and CDR2 is FQNNGV in the germline V gene. Trimming took 3 bases from V and 6 from J; bases not matched to a gene: 8. CDR3 DNA: TGTGCCAGCAGCTTCCTCGGACTAGCGGGAGTTGGCGAGCAGTACTTC. Amino acids: CASSFLGLAGVGEQYF.

J is TRBJ2-2 and V is TRBV7-3; D is undetermined. CDR1 SGHTA and CDR2 FQGTGA come from the germline V gene. There are 12 residues in the CDR3. Trimming took 2 bases from V and 7 from J, leaving 5 bases between them. Written as DNA, the CDR3 is TGTGCCAGCAGCTTACCCGGCGGGGAGCTGTTTTTT. Residues: CASSLPGGELFF.

This clonotype was recorded a few times. The genes are TRBV7-2 and TRBJ2-3; unclear D gene. The length of the CDR3 is 13 residues. V lost 4 bases and J 2 bases, leaving 7 bases between the germline ends. Germline V CDR1 and CDR2: SGHTA, FQGNSA. CDR3 DNA sequence: TGTGCCAGCAGCTCCCCGAACACAGATACGCAGTATTTT. This codes for CASSSPNTDTQYF.

This clonotype was counted only a few times. The rearrangement links TRBV6-6 to TRBJ1-1; D is uncertain. Germline CDR1 and CDR2: MNHNY and SVGAGI (reference sequence). Trimming shortened V by 2 bases and J by 0 bases, and 4 bases separated the two germline ends. The CDR3 runs 13 residues. CDR3 sequence (DNA): TGTGCCAGCAGTTACGACTTGAACACTGAAGCTTTCTTT. Amino acids: CASSYDLNTEAFF.

In this sample, this clonotype turned up a few times. The J gene is TRBJ2-5, the V gene TRBV29-1, with D perhaps matching TRBD1 (6 bases). The ends were cut back, 6 bases at V and 1 base at J, with 12 bases in the middle. Per the germline V gene, CDR1 is SQVTM and CDR2 is ANQGSEA. The CDR3 length is 13 residues. CDR3 DNA: TGCAGCGTGAAGGGACACCCCCAAGAGACCCAGTACTTC. Amino acid sequence: CSVKGHPQETQYF. Together with reference TRBV29-1 and TRBJ2-5, the CDR3 gives the full variable domain: SAVISQKPSRDICQRGTSLTIQCQVDSQVTMMFWYRQQPGQSLTLIATANQGSEATYESGFVIDKFPISRPNLTFSTLTVSNMSPEDSSIYLCSVKGHPQETQYFGPGTRLLVL.

CDR3 in amino acids: CATSDKRTDSDTQYF. In DNA form, the CDR3 reads TGTGCCACCAGTGACAAGCGAACGGATTCAGATACGCAGTATTTT. The V and J genes are TRBV24-1 and TRBJ2-3; D gene uncertain. Germline values: CDR1 KGHDR, CDR2 SFDVKD. This CDR3 contains 15 residues. V was pared by 4 bases and J by 4 bases, with 14 bases between.

This clonotype was detected a few times. This CDR3 reads CASSRSATYEQYF. In nucleotides, the CDR3 is TGTGCCAGCAGCAGATCAGCTACCTACGAGCAGTACTTC. The chain employs TRBV27 and TRBJ2-7, with D unclear. Germline CDR1 reads MNHEY; CDR2 reads SMNVEV (reference sequence). The CDR3 loop spans 13 amino acids. Deletions cut 6 bases from V and 2 bases from J, with 11 bases between.

This clonotype turned up a few times. V is TRBV28 and J is TRBJ2-7; tentatively, D is TRBD2 (5 bases). V gave up 11 bases and J gave up 3 bases, with 11 bases separating them. Germline values: CDR1 MDHEN, CDR2 SYDVKM. This CDR3 comprises 11 residues. This CDR3 is CAEGRGYEQYF. CDR3 sequence (DNA): TGTGCCGAGGGCCGGGGCTACGAGCAGTACTTC.

The chain is built from TRBV28 and TRBJ2-4; 7 positions agree with TRBD1. Unmatched junction bases numbered 3, after V lost 2 bases and J lost 2 bases. This CDR3 is built from 15 residues. Germline assignment: CDR1 MDHEN and CDR2 SYDVKM. The CDR3 DNA follows: TGTGCCAGCAGTTTACCAGGGGGAACCAAAAACATTCAGTACTTC. Encoded protein: CASSLPGGTKNIQYF. Complete variable domain (other parts from reference TRBV28 and TRBJ2-4): DVKVTQSSRYLVKRTGEKVFLECVQDMDHENMFWYRQDPGLGLRLIYFSYDVKMKEKGDIPEGYSVSREKKERFSLILESASTNQTSMYLCASSLPGGTKNIQYFGAGTRLSVL.

V gene TRBV9 combines with J gene TRBJ2-5; 7 positions agree with TRBD2. This CDR3 is 15 amino acids long. V lost 3 bases to trimming and J lost 3 bases; unmatched junction nucleotides: 8. The germline V gene has CDR1 SGDLS and CDR2 YYNGEE. The CDR3 sequence: CASSALGLAEETQYF. In DNA form, the CDR3 reads TGTGCCAGCAGCGCCCTCGGTCTAGCGGAAGAGACCCAGTACTTC.

V and J are TRBV3-1 and TRBJ2-7; D ambiguous. Germline V CDR1 and CDR2: LGHDT, YNNKEL (reference sequence). The CDR3 is 12 amino acids. V dropped 1 base and J dropped 3 bases, with 4 bases sitting between them. The CDR3 loop reads CASSQADYEQYF. The DNA of the CDR3 is TGTGCCAGCAGCCAAGCCGACTACGAGCAGTACTTC.

The chain has TRBV15 and TRBJ1-6; 7 bases are shared with TRBD1. The CDR3 contains 16 residues. V was pared by 0 bases and J by 7 bases, with 6 bases of the junction left unmatched. Germline loops: CDR1 LNHNV, CDR2 YYDKDF (reference sequence). This chain's CDR3 is CATSREGTVVNSPLHF. The CDR3, as DNA: TGTGCCACCAGCAGAGAGGGGACAGTCGTCAATTCACCCCTCCACTTT.

Ten or more counts support this clonotype. V and J are TRBV7-9 and TRBJ1-4, with D hard to call. V was cut by 6 bases and J by 7 bases, with 6 bases left in between. The CDR3 is 11 amino acids. From germline, CDR1 is SEHNR and CDR2 FQNEAQ (reference sequence). The CDR3 DNA is TGTGCCAGCAGGGCGGGTGAAAAACTGTTTTTT. It yields the protein CASRAGEKLFF.

The chain couples TRBV11-2 to TRBJ2-7; D unresolved. Trimming took off 4 bases at V and 5 bases at J, with 9 bases between the two ends. The CDR3 runs to 12 residues. CDR1 and CDR2 from the germline V gene are SGHAT and FQNNGV. DNA of the CDR3: TGTGCCAGCAGCTCCCACCGGGACGAGCAGTACTTC. This sequence encodes CASSSHRDEQYF.

The rearrangement joins TRBV7-2 to TRBJ2-7; D gene unclear. V was cut by 1 base and J by 6 bases, with 10 bases left in between. The CDR3 is made up of 13 amino acids. Per germline, CDR1 SGHTA and CDR2 FQGNSA. The CDR3 DNA sequence: TGTGCCAGCAGCTTAGTATCCATCTCCGAGCAGTACTTC. It codes for CASSLVSISEQYF.

The chain recombines TRBV4-3 with TRBJ2-1; tentative D call: TRBD2 (5 bases). This CDR3 is built from 15 residues. Trimming took off 0 bases at V and 5 bases at J, with 11 bases between the two ends. Germline CDR1 LGHNA, CDR2 YSLEER. CDR3 coding DNA: TGCGCCAGCAGCCAAGATGTCCTAGCCCACAATGAGCAGTTCTTC. It is translated as CASSQDVLAHNEQFF.

At least ten counts were recorded for this clonotype. The chain links TRBV10-2 to TRBJ2-3; 9 bases map to TRBD2. V was clipped by 6 bases and J by 3 bases; unmatched bases: 4. Per the germline V gene, CDR1 is WSHSY and CDR2 is SAAADI. The CDR3 contains 14 residues. The CDR3 bases are TGCGCCAGCAGCGTGAGCGGGAGGACAGATACGCAGTATTTT. This sequence encodes CASSVSGRTDTQYF.

The CDR3 nucleotides are TGCAGTGCTAGAGAGGAGGTCTTAGGGGGCTACACCTTC. Its protein is CSAREEVLGGYTF. The V gene is TRBV20-1, the J gene TRBJ1-2; D uncertain. The length of the CDR3 is 13 residues. Trimming pared 0 bases from V and 8 bases from J, leaving 13 bases between. The germline V gene has CDR1 DFQATT and CDR2 SNEGSKA (reference sequence).